This T cell receptor (beta chain) appears in the sequencing data of a study of human T cells and chemical hapten exposure (TCRdb year 2021). Regarding the study in general: For sensitization, 2% DPC in acetone was applied to a 2 cm by 2 cm area of upper inner arm skin. Weekly therapeutic DPC doses were additionally applied to the scalp of patients throughout the roughly 23-week study period. Libraries were pooled for sequencing, and per-sample TCR yields varied mainly because of small differences in library volumes within the pool. Patch tests used Finn chambers with 0.01% DPC on the upper back, scored after 6 days by International Contact Dermatitis Research Group standards. Peripheral blood TCR repertoire changes were tracked in vivo in alopecia patients during primary and secondary sensitization to the hapten diphenylcyclopropenone (DPC). Most of the patients in the cohort were female, and the cohort covered alopecia areata with under or over 50% scalp involvement, alopecia totalis and alopecia universalis. About 27 alopecia patients gave blood for TCR sequencing at one to four time points (pre-sensitization, 2, 6 and 24 weeks). Patient blood was sampled pre-sensitization (week 0) and at 2, 6 and about 24 weeks after DPC sensitization. The research as a whole found: The number of PT1 expanded TCRs positively correlated with patch test score, significant at thresholds 8, 16 and 32 but not 4. Because all patients had alopecia, a presumed autoimmune disease, the immune response of the patients might differ from that of healthy individuals. The number of TCRs above 1 in 1000 frequency did not change with DPC sensitization; there was no evidence of global repertoire structure alterations. Repeated subsampling changed both the strength of the expansion versus patch-test correlation and the threshold at which that correlation became significant. Significantly more large CDR3 similarity clusters were formed by expanded TCRs than by pre-sensitization or healthy control sets, consistent with antigen-driven responses.

For this clonotype: Its antigen target is currently unknown. No base qualities exist here, and no much larger clone lies one base off it.

CDR1 SNHLY and CDR2 FYNNEI were looked up in the germline V gene. The CDR3 spans 14 residues, from the cysteine through the phenylalanine. Of the read, only the CDR3 DNA is kept; its 42 bases are in frame from base 1. V is pruned by 5 bases and J by 1 base, leaving 3 bases of the junction without a gene match. The time point tag for this specimen amounts to: pre-sensitization, week 0. The treatment or condition label for this specimen denotes: therapeutic diphenylcyclopropenone sensitization with weekly scalp DPC. At each patch-test visit, blood was drawn before the patch test was applied. Patients were eligible if aged 18 to 70, diagnosed with alopecia and judged suitable for DPC therapy, and pregnant patients were excluded. Total RNA was extracted from unfractionated whole blood collected in Tempus Blood RNA tubes. Library creation used RACE. Sequenced using a NextSeq 500. During library preparation, unique molecular identifiers were attached to individual cDNA molecules so that TCRs could be counted in a quantitative, reproducible way. From each blood RNA sample, both TCR alpha and TCR beta chains were sequenced. Per the source publication's procedure: Samples had a median of roughly 87,000 TCRs, with a range from roughly 23,224 to 750,000. The Decombinator software suite was used to annotate the V, J and CDR3 of the TCR reads. For PS versus PT1 abundance plots, all samples were subsampled to the same number of TCRs (28,000). Expanded TCRs were defined as absent before sensitization and observed at least eight times at the 2-week time point. The public reads were run again by TCRdb, first through fastp at Q25 and then through MiXCR, and only productive beta chains were kept. Under each unique CDR3 protein, matching rows form one entry showing the most common genes and DNA. The V and J calls reflect TCRdb's pipeline rather than the authors' work. In this sample the table shows roughly 40,000 distinct CDR3 sequences, around an eighth of which occur a single time. The biggest ten clones account for about 5.7% of the sample.

This receptor was taken from a woman aged 25 to 45 with alopecia areata. Some clones in this sample may be carry-over from other donors' samples. The sequencing here drew on whole blood, taken in connection with sensitization to the hapten diphenylcyclopropenone (DPC). This chain joins TRBV2 to TRBJ2-3, and 7 junction bases match TRBD1. The DNA sequence is TGTGCCAGCAGTAGGGGGCGCGGCACAGATACGCAGTATTTT. This yields the protein CASSRGRGTDTQYF.